These 12 T cell receptor beta chains were all obtained from the same sample, sequenced in a study of T-cell reconstitution after alpha-beta-depleted transplantation in children. It was with unique molecular identifiers that the TCRbeta library was prepared. TCRdb called the PCR reads again in MiXCR, with one record for every CDR3 protein. The sample has just over 950,000 distinct CDR3 sequences; under 30% are singletons. Material: PBMCs, mostly from graft donor cells, obtained 360 days after TCRalphabeta/CD19-depleted stem cell transplant. The source is a boy in the first two years of life who had a stem cell transplant for SCID, so the T cells may come from the graft donor.

CDR3 coding DNA: TGCAGTGCTATAACGAGGGTTATTAGCACAGATACGCAGTATTTT. Its translation is CSAITRVISTDTQYF. The chain joins TRBV20-1 to TRBJ2-3; D perhaps matches TRBD2 (5 bases). The CDR3 length is 15 residues. Trimming took off 4 bases at V and 0 bases at J, with 14 bases between the two ends. CDR1 and CDR2 (germline): DFQATT, SNEGSKA (reference sequence).

The rearrangement uses TRBV27 and TRBJ2-2; 13 nucleotides match TRBD2. Germline V gene lookup returns CDR1 MNHEY and CDR2 SMNVEV (reference sequence). With 6 bases clipped from V and 9 bases from J, the junction kept 7 bases outside the gene matches. The CDR3 extends over 15 amino acids. The DNA of the CDR3 is TGTGCCAGCAGCCCAGGGACTAGCGGGGAAAGGGAGCTGTTTTTT. This gives the protein CASSPGTSGERELFF.

There are a few counts of this clonotype. This rearrangement joins TRBV6-6 to TRBJ1-2; no definite D call. CDR1 MNHNY and CDR2 SVGAGI come from the germline V gene (reference sequence). The ends were cut back, 2 bases at V and 5 bases at J, with 6 bases in the middle. The length of the CDR3 is 12 residues. This CDR3 reads CASSYPSYGYTF. The CDR3 nucleotides read TGTGCCAGCAGTTACCCCTCATATGGCTACACCTTC.

This clonotype came up a few times. The chain combines TRBV29-1 with TRBJ2-5; a possible D gene is TRBD1 (6 bases). Trimming shortened V by 4 bases and J by 1 base, and 13 bases separated the two germline ends. Germline V gene data show CDR1 as SQVTM and CDR2 as ANQGSEA. The CDR3 sequence is 14 residues long. The CDR3 bases are TGCAGCGTTGTCGCTGGGGGCGTCCAAGAGACCCAGTACTTC. Protein: CSVVAGGVQETQYF.

J is TRBJ2-3 and V is TRBV18; D is ambiguous. Germline loops: CDR1 KGHSH, CDR2 LQKENI. The CDR3 has 17 residues. V was trimmed by 3 bases and J by 2 bases, leaving 18 bases between them. The CDR3 loop is CASSPVAGMRYTDTQYF. The DNA for the CDR3 is TGTGCCAGCTCACCGGTGGCAGGAATGAGGTACACAGATACGCAGTATTTT.

This clonotype occurred a few times. The rearrangement links TRBV10-3 to TRBJ2-3; D may be TRBD1 or TRBD2 (7 bases each). Trimming stripped 4 bases from V and 4 bases from J, with 18 bases between. The CDR3 has 16 amino acids. Germline lookup yields CDR1 ENHRY and CDR2 SYGVKD. This CDR3 is CAISGNYQGGADTQYF. In DNA, the CDR3 is TGTGCCATCAGTGGAAATTACCAGGGGGGGGCAGATACGCAGTATTTT.

This clonotype was picked up a small number of times. CDR3 coding DNA: TGCAGTGCCCCGGGACACACCACTGAAGCTTTCTTT. It encodes CSAPGHTTEAFF. The rearrangement joins TRBV20-1 to TRBJ1-1; tentatively, D is TRBD1 (6 bases). V shed 6 bases and J shed 4 bases, with 12 bases lying between them. Germline-derived CDR1 and CDR2 are DFQATT and SNEGSKA (reference sequence). The CDR3 covers 12 residues.

This clonotype has just a few counts. The V gene is TRBV7-6, the J gene TRBJ2-2, with 7 bases lining up with TRBD1. J was trimmed by 1 base and V by 5 bases; bases with no gene match: 7. Germline V gene lookup returns CDR1 SGHVS and CDR2 FNYEAQ. The CDR3 sequence is 16 residues long. The CDR3 bases are TGTGCCAGCAGCACCATTAGACAGGGGAACACCGGGGAGCTGTTTTTT. Its translation is CASSTIRQGNTGELFF.

The table lists this clonotype with a few counts. CDR3 protein: CASSSVAGRPDTQYF. The CDR3 nucleotides are TGTGCCAGCAGTTCGGTGGCGGGTAGGCCAGATACGCAGTATTTT. J is TRBJ2-3 and V is TRBV12-3 or TRBV12-4; D perhaps matches TRBD2 (5 bases). The ends were cut back, 4 bases at V and 4 bases at J, with 15 bases in the middle. The CDR3 consists of 15 residues.

This clonotype was counted a few times. The V and J genes are TRBV12-3 or TRBV12-4 and TRBJ2-3; tentatively, D is TRBD1 (5 bases). The germline V and J ends were trimmed by 4 bases and 4 bases, with 12 bases remaining between them. This CDR3 spans 14 amino acids. CDR3 nucleotides: TGTGCCAGCAGTTCAGGGTTCTCTCCAGATACGCAGTATTTT. It specifies CASSSGFSPDTQYF.

This rearrangement joins TRBV6-2 or TRBV6-3 to TRBJ2-3, with 9 bases aligning to TRBD1. The CDR3 sequence is 14 residues long. V gave up 5 bases and J gave up 4 bases; unmatched junction bases: 4. The germline gives CDR1 MNHEY, CDR2 SVGEGT. The CDR3 loop is CASSPWTGADTQYF. The CDR3 DNA reads TGTGCCAGCAGTCCTTGGACAGGGGCAGATACGCAGTATTTT.

The chain links TRBV2 to TRBJ2-7; D gene unclear. This CDR3 has 12 amino acids. Germline values: CDR1 SNHLY, CDR2 FYNNEI. The V end lost 7 bases, the J end lost 5 bases, and 12 bases lay between the germline ends. The CDR3 sequence: CASNDLLHEQYF. The CDR3 bases are TGTGCCAGCAACGACCTTTTGCACGAGCAGTACTTC.